This TCR beta chain appears in the sequencing data of a study of post-analysis software for immune sequencing data (dated by TCRdb to 2013 to 2016). Study-wide context: Disease courses on record covered relapsing-remitting, secondary progressive and progressive-relapsing multiple sclerosis, though some patients had no subtype annotation. A subset of samples was prepared in parallel using single-end sample barcoding, then pooled and co-amplified after Illumina adapter ligation. Patient repertoires were compared against roughly 11 previously published healthy control repertoires from donors aged roughly 6 to 28 years. Findings and caveats that apply to the study as a whole: Patients showed significantly higher frequencies than controls for several TRBV segments, among them TRBV5-6, TRBV5-1 and TRBV20-1. Direct clustering with F measure showed strong co-clustering of samples prepared in the same batch, prompting a batch-effect correction. The control group was slightly older than the multiple sclerosis patient group. Normalized Chao1 diversity was significantly lower in multiple sclerosis patients than controls, suggesting substantial peripheral T-cell clonal expansion.

Of note for this clonotype: The clone's antigen remains unknown. The input lacks base qualities; no much larger clone sits a single base away.

To demonstrate the VDJtools post-analysis software, the study profiled TCR beta repertoires from the peripheral blood of 13 young patients with multiple sclerosis. Multiple sclerosis patients were children and adolescents aged about 6 to 17 years. Library creation used PCR. The instrument was an Illumina HiSeq 2500. Unique molecular identifiers were incorporated into TCR beta cDNA libraries to reduce PCR and sequencing biases. Per 1 to 10 million input T cells, 500,000 or so cDNA molecules were obtained, such that each molecule approximated one T cell. The patient libraries were prepared and sequenced using the same protocol as the earlier healthy control dataset. Samples belonging to the same batch were prepared together, multiplexed and sequenced on a shared HiSeq lane. In the authors' own workflow: Raw barcoded reads were processed with MIGEC, and single-read molecular identifier groups were discarded before consensus assembly and CDR3 extraction. VDJtools was used for post-analysis of the clonotype tables, and diversity was normalized by down-sampling every dataset to the size of the smallest sample. In repertoire overlap clustering, CDR3 amino acid sequences, but not nucleotide sequences, were matched to correct batch-related cross-sample contamination. TCRdb's own reprocessing of the public reads used fastp at Q25 and MiXCR and kept productive beta chains. Entries are consolidated by CDR3 protein sequence, retaining the most common genes and DNA. TCRdb's processing, not the authors', yielded these V and J calls. This sample gives a few hundred thousand distinct CDR3 sequences in total; 30% to 40% of them show up just once. About 6% of the sample goes to the ten largest clones.

CDR1 and CDR2 (SEHNR, FQNEAQ) derive from the germline V gene (reference sequence). There are 12 amino acids in the CDR3, from cysteine to phenylalanine inclusive. The kept DNA is CDR3 alone, 36 bases in frame from the first base. V drops 1 base and J drops 6 bases, leaving 7 bases in between. This clonotype was sampled from a girl aged 2-17 years with multiple sclerosis. This receptor chain uses TRBV7-9 and TRBJ2-7; there is no confident call for the D gene. Sequenced material: blood. The nucleotides read TGTGCCAGCAGCTTAGAAGACCCCGAGCAGTACTTC. This translates into CASSLEDPEQYF.